The present TCR beta chain was sequenced within a study of T cell responses to AZD1222 COVID-19 vaccine. About the research overall: Second doses were pooled across both intervals (about 4 or about 12 weeks).

Study results and limitations: Seropositivity was recorded at baseline in only 5 or 6 AZD1222 recipients. Close to half of all spike-specific TCRs reportedly target regions of the variants that are unmutated. The donor cohort was predominantly white British with a female majority, and clonal diversity may have been underestimated.

The V segment lost 4 bases and the J segment 6 bases; nucleotides outside the gene matches: 13. CDR1 and CDR2 from the germline V gene are SGHKS and YYEKEE (reference sequence). The CDR3 extends over 17 amino acids. Some clones are missing from TCRdb's copy, which holds only in-frame ones; the method was immunoSEQ multiplex PCR. The table has 130,000 or so clones, roughly nine tenths seen once; the top ten hold around 1.8%. Points on this clone: Its cognate antigen is unknown.

The sample in question was peripheral blood, obtained on day 0 of AZD1222 vaccination. The receptor was derived from an adult in good health. The genes are TRBV5-5 and TRBJ2-4; TRBD2 matches 10 bases. CDR3 DNA: TGTGCCAGCAGCCCCGGACTAGCGGAACTAGTTTTAAACATTCAGTACTTC. Translated, it gives CASSPGLAELVLNIQYF.